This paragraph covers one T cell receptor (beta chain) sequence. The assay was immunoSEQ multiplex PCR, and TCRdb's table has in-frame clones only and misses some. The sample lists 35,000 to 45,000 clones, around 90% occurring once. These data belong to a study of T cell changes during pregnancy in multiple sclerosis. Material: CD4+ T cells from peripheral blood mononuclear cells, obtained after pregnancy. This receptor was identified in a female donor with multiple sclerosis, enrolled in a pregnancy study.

This CDR3 is CASSYGGIGYTF. In DNA, the CDR3 is TGTGCCAGCAGTTACGGGGGGATCGGCTACACCTTC. The chain employs TRBV2 and TRBJ1-2, with a weak D call TRBD1 (5 bases). The CDR3 is made up of 12 amino acids. Germline-derived CDR1 and CDR2 are SNHLY and FYNNEI. V gave up 5 bases and J gave up 8 bases, with 12 bases separating them.